This TCR beta chain was sequenced during a study of T cell repertoires in cytomegalovirus infection. Overall study findings and caveats: Summed public TCR beta family frequency identified CMV carriers bearing the relevant HLA. In two of eight donors, the top clonotype was HLA-C-restricted CMV-specific.

Notes on this clonotype: The antigen is undetermined.

TCRdb passed the reads through MiXCR, listing each CDR3 protein once. Here the sample spans 450,000 to 650,000 distinct CDR3 sequences, around 40% being singletons. Trimming took off 5 bases at V and 10 bases at J, with 21 bases between the two ends. The CDR3 spans 15 residues. The germline V gene encodes CDR1 SEHNR and CDR2 FQNEAQ (reference sequence). The V call is TRBV7-9, the J call TRBJ2-1, with D uncertain. The clonotype originates from a human donor in good health (CMV status not recorded). Some clones in this sample may be carry-over from other donors' samples. This sample comprised cultured PBMCs, obtained from culture after CMV antigen stimulation. The DNA for the CDR3 is TGTGCCAGCAGCCCATCCGGGCCTGGGGATCGCGAGCAGTTCTTC. It translates to CASSPSGPGDREQFF.